This is a list of T cell receptor beta chains from one sample in a study of T cell changes during pregnancy in multiple sclerosis. Produced via immunoSEQ multiplex PCR; TCRdb's table is partial and in-frame only. The table lists tens of thousands of clones, 92% of them singletons. The starting material was peripheral blood, obtained after pregnancy. Receptors were obtained from a female donor with multiple sclerosis, enrolled in a pregnancy study. The CDR3 runs from the conserved cysteine through the conserved F or W. Each record gives: J gene, D gene, V gene, clone size, CDR3 DNA, CDR3 protein. The D gene is left open where the match is weak. Expanded clones are given a class, and other clones once, few, many or no size at all.

j_call: TRBJ1-1
d_call: .
v_call: TRBV10-3
clone_size: .
cdr3_nt: TGTGCCATCAGTGATCCTAGGACCGTCGGGGGAACTGAAGCTTTCTTT
cdr3_aa: CAISDPRTVGGTEAFF

j_call: TRBJ1-1
d_call: TRBD1
v_call: TRBV5-1
clone_size: .
cdr3_nt: TGCGCCAGCAGCTTGGGTCGGACAGGGGCGACTGAAGCTTTCTTT
cdr3_aa: CASSLGRTGATEAFF

j_call: TRBJ1-4
d_call: .
v_call: TRBV30
clone_size: .
cdr3_nt: TGTGCCTGGAGCCGCGTCGGCGGTAATGAAAAACTGTTTTTT
cdr3_aa: CAWSRVGGNEKLFF

j_call: TRBJ2-3
d_call: .
v_call: TRBV28
clone_size: .
cdr3_nt: TGTGCCAGCAGTTCCCCCCGGGAACAGGGATACACAGATACGCAGTATTTT
cdr3_aa: CASSSPREQGYTDTQYF

j_call: TRBJ1-4
d_call: .
v_call: TRBV30
clone_size: medium-sized
cdr3_nt: TGTGCCTGGAGTGTACTTAGAGAAAAACTGTTTTTT
cdr3_aa: CAWSVLREKLFF

j_call: TRBJ2-1
d_call: .
v_call: TRBV29-1
clone_size: .
cdr3_nt: TGCAGCGTTCTAGACCCGACTAGTTACAATGAGCAGTTCTTC
cdr3_aa: CSVLDPTSYNEQFF

j_call: TRBJ2-1
d_call: TRBD2
v_call: TRBV27
clone_size: .
cdr3_nt: TGTGCCAGCAGTTTTCCGGGGGGCAATGAGCAGTTCTTC
cdr3_aa: CASSFPGGNEQFF

j_call: TRBJ2-6
d_call: .
v_call: TRBV6-1
clone_size: .
cdr3_nt: TGTGCCAGCAGTGATGAAGGACAGACCTTCTCTGGGGCCAACGTCCTGACTTTC
cdr3_aa: CASSDEGQTFSGANVLTF

j_call: TRBJ2-3
d_call: .
v_call: TRBV4-1
clone_size: .
cdr3_nt: TGCGCCAGCAGCCGCTCACTAGCATCTAGCACAGATACGCAGTATTTT
cdr3_aa: CASSRSLASSTDTQYF

j_call: TRBJ2-3
d_call: .
v_call: TRBV18
clone_size: .
cdr3_nt: TGTGCCAGCTCACCAACAGGGCCAAGCACAGATACGCAGTATTTT
cdr3_aa: CASSPTGPSTDTQYF

j_call: TRBJ1-5
d_call: TRBD1
v_call: TRBV2
clone_size: medium-sized
cdr3_nt: TGTGCCAGCAGGCGGGACAGACAAGATCAGCCCCAGCATTTT
cdr3_aa: CASRRDRQDQPQHF

j_call: TRBJ1-5
d_call: .
v_call: TRBV5-4
clone_size: .
cdr3_nt: TGTGCCAGCAGCGATCAGGGCGTCGGCAATCAGCCCCAGCATTTT
cdr3_aa: CASSDQGVGNQPQHF

j_call: TRBJ1-2
d_call: .
v_call: TRBV27
clone_size: .
cdr3_nt: TGTGCCAGCAGTGTAGGCGGACAGCCCTATGGCTACACCTTC
cdr3_aa: CASSVGGQPYGYTF

j_call: TRBJ1-5
d_call: .
v_call: TRBV19
clone_size: .
cdr3_nt: TGTGCCAGTAGTATTCCCGGCAGGTCGGATCAGCCCCAGCATTTT
cdr3_aa: CASSIPGRSDQPQHF

j_call: TRBJ2-2
d_call: .
v_call: TRBV6-4
clone_size: many
cdr3_nt: TGTGCCAGCAGTGCCGGGAACACCGGGGAGCTGTTTTTT
cdr3_aa: CASSAGNTGELFF

j_call: TRBJ1-2
d_call: .
v_call: TRBV7-9
clone_size: .
cdr3_nt: TGTGCCAGCAGCTGGGGGACAAACAACTATGGCTACACCTTC
cdr3_aa: CASSWGTNNYGYTF

j_call: TRBJ1-3
d_call: TRBD1
v_call: TRBV4-1
clone_size: .
cdr3_nt: TGCGCCAGCAGGCGGACAGGCGGAAACACCATATATTTT
cdr3_aa: CASRRTGGNTIYF

j_call: TRBJ2-3
d_call: .
v_call: TRBV6-1
clone_size: .
cdr3_nt: TGTGCCAGCAATATAGGGGGGGTTGGCACAGATACGCAGTATTTT
cdr3_aa: CASNIGGVGTDTQYF

j_call: TRBJ2-4
d_call: .
v_call: TRBV25-1
clone_size: .
cdr3_nt: TGTGCCAGCAGTGCGTCCGGGGTCTCGGGGGACATTCAGTACTTC
cdr3_aa: CASSASGVSGDIQYF

j_call: TRBJ2-3
d_call: TRBD2
v_call: TRBV7-2
clone_size: .
cdr3_nt: TGTGCCAGCAGCCCGCAACGGACTAGCGGGAGCACAGATACGCAGTATTTT
cdr3_aa: CASSPQRTSGSTDTQYF

j_call: TRBJ1-4
d_call: .
v_call: TRBV28
clone_size: .
cdr3_nt: TGTGCCAGCAGTTTGTGGGACACCGGTAATGAAAAACTGTTTTTT
cdr3_aa: CASSLWDTGNEKLFF

j_call: TRBJ2-4
d_call: .
v_call: TRBV6-1
clone_size: .
cdr3_nt: TGTGCCAGCAGTGAAGCGAGGTCATTAGCCAAAAACATTCAGTACTTC
cdr3_aa: CASSEARSLAKNIQYF

j_call: TRBJ1-4
d_call: TRBD1
v_call: TRBV5-1
clone_size: .
cdr3_nt: TGCGCCAGCAACAGGGGGCTTGCGACTAATGAAAAACTGTTTTTT
cdr3_aa: CASNRGLATNEKLFF

j_call: TRBJ2-1
d_call: .
v_call: TRBV6-5
clone_size: .
cdr3_nt: TGTGCCAGCAGTTATGGAAGCGGATACAATGAGCAGTTCTTC
cdr3_aa: CASSYGSGYNEQFF

j_call: TRBJ2-1
d_call: TRBD1
v_call: TRBV6-5
clone_size: .
cdr3_nt: TGTGCCAGCAGTGCCGGGACAGGGGACTCCAATGAGCAGTTCTTC
cdr3_aa: CASSAGTGDSNEQFF

j_call: TRBJ2-5
d_call: TRBD2
v_call: TRBV18
clone_size: .
cdr3_nt: TGTGCCAGCTCACCACCTAGCGGGTTTCAAGAGACCCAGTACTTC
cdr3_aa: CASSPPSGFQETQYF

j_call: TRBJ2-2
d_call: TRBD2
v_call: TRBV7-3
clone_size: .
cdr3_nt: TGTGCCAGCAGCAAGGCCCAGCGGGAAAACACCGGGGAGCTGTTTTTT
cdr3_aa: CASSKAQRENTGELFF

j_call: TRBJ2-7
d_call: .
v_call: TRBV5-1
clone_size: .
cdr3_nt: TGCGCCAGCAGCCCGTCGACGGGTTACGAGCAGTACTTC
cdr3_aa: CASSPSTGYEQYF

j_call: TRBJ2-1
d_call: .
v_call: TRBV5-1
clone_size: .
cdr3_nt: TGCGCCAGCAGCTTGACGGCGGGGAATGAGCAGTTCTTC
cdr3_aa: CASSLTAGNEQFF

j_call: TRBJ1-5
d_call: TRBD1
v_call: TRBV7-9
clone_size: once
cdr3_nt: TGTGCCAGCAGCTCGACAGGGAACAGCAATCAGCCCCAGCATTTT
cdr3_aa: CASSSTGNSNQPQHF

j_call: TRBJ2-7
d_call: TRBD1
v_call: TRBV5-6
clone_size: .
cdr3_nt: TGTGCCAGCAGCTTGGCAGGGGGACAGGGGATCGAGCAGTACTTC
cdr3_aa: CASSLAGGQGIEQYF

j_call: TRBJ1-2
d_call: TRBD1
v_call: TRBV6-5
clone_size: .
cdr3_nt: TGTGCCAGCAGTTACTCGAAGGGTACAGGGGGCTATGGCTACACCTTC
cdr3_aa: CASSYSKGTGGYGYTF

j_call: TRBJ1-2
d_call: TRBD1
v_call: TRBV5-1
clone_size: .
cdr3_nt: TGCGCCAGCAGCCTGACAGGGTCTTCCAGTTCTGGCTACACCTTC
cdr3_aa: CASSLTGSSSSGYTF

j_call: TRBJ2-3
d_call: TRBD2
v_call: TRBV28
clone_size: .
cdr3_nt: TGTGCCAGCAGTTTGGGGACTAGCGGGGCAAGCACAGATACGCAGTATTTT
cdr3_aa: CASSLGTSGASTDTQYF

j_call: TRBJ1-4
d_call: .
v_call: TRBV6-1
clone_size: .
cdr3_nt: TGTGCCAGCAGTGAAGCTACACCTAATGAAAAACTGTTTTTT
cdr3_aa: CASSEATPNEKLFF

j_call: TRBJ1-2
d_call: TRBD1
v_call: TRBV6-1
clone_size: .
cdr3_nt: TGTGCCAGCAGTGCTTCATGGACAGGAGTTAACTATGGCTACACCTTC
cdr3_aa: CASSASWTGVNYGYTF

j_call: TRBJ2-5
d_call: .
v_call: TRBV7-9
clone_size: .
cdr3_nt: TGTGCCAGCAGCAGCGGGACAGGCCAAGAGACCCAGTACTTC
cdr3_aa: CASSSGTGQETQYF

j_call: TRBJ2-7
d_call: TRBD2
v_call: TRBV18
clone_size: .
cdr3_nt: TGTGCCAGCTCACCGCGCATCGGGACTAGGATCCCCTACGAGCAGTACTTC
cdr3_aa: CASSPRIGTRIPYEQYF

j_call: TRBJ1-3
d_call: .
v_call: TRBV7-2
clone_size: .
cdr3_nt: TGTGCCAGCAGCCCCCCGGGGGGCGGTGGAAACACCATATATTTT
cdr3_aa: CASSPPGGGGNTIYF

j_call: TRBJ1-2
d_call: .
v_call: TRBV19
clone_size: .
cdr3_nt: TGTGCCACCCATACCGGGACAACTTCAATCTATGGCTACACCTTC
cdr3_aa: CATHTGTTSIYGYTF

j_call: TRBJ1-6
d_call: .
v_call: TRBV30
clone_size: once
cdr3_nt: TGTGCCTGGGCGGTTTCAGAAAATTCACCCCTCCACTTT
cdr3_aa: CAWAVSENSPLHF

j_call: TRBJ2-2
d_call: .
v_call: TRBV4-2
clone_size: .
cdr3_nt: TGTGCCAGCAGCCAAGCCTACGCGAACACCGGGGAGCTGTTTTTT
cdr3_aa: CASSQAYANTGELFF

j_call: TRBJ2-1
d_call: TRBD2
v_call: TRBV18
clone_size: .
cdr3_nt: TGTGCCAGCTCACCACCGGGCCTAGCGGGAATGGGGAATGAGCAGTTCTTC
cdr3_aa: CASSPPGLAGMGNEQFF

j_call: TRBJ2-7
d_call: .
v_call: TRBV25-1
clone_size: once
cdr3_nt: TGTGCCAGCAGTCTAAACTACGAGCAGTACTTC
cdr3_aa: CASSLNYEQYF

j_call: TRBJ2-2
d_call: TRBD2
v_call: TRBV7-3
clone_size: .
cdr3_nt: TGTGCCAGCAGCCAACCTAGCGGGAGTGCGAACACCGGGGAGCTGTTTTTT
cdr3_aa: CASSQPSGSANTGELFF